The 5 T cell receptor beta chains presented below share a single source sample, sequenced in a study of tumor and adjacent non-tumor tissue in lung cancer. This sample's RNA came from whole unsorted tissue. Distant lung tissue was collected more than 3 cm away from the tumor edge. The library came from three nested PCR rounds adapted from ARM-PCR protocols. Each CDR3 protein gets one entry after TCRdb re-called the multiplex PCR reads with MiXCR. Among 60,000 or so distinct CDR3 sequences listed, around two thirds were seen once. Sequenced: distant non-tumor lung tissue. These receptors were obtained from a man between 65 and 85 years old with non-small cell lung cancer.

On this clonotype itself: This may arise from a read error, as a much more abundant clone is one base away. The chain joins TRBV12-3 or TRBV12-4 to TRBJ1-2, with D possibly TRBD1 on 5 matching bases. V was trimmed by 1 base and J by 5 bases, leaving 11 bases between them. The CDR3 spans 14 residues. CDR3 region: CASSLGRGRYGYTF. The DNA for the CDR3 is TGTGCCAGCAGTTTAGGTCGGGGCAGATATGGCTACACCTTC.

Note on this clonotype: This is likely a read error, given that the CDR3 carries no conserved phenylalanine or tryptophan at its end. CDR3 bases: TGTGCCAGCAGTTTAGGGGGGCAAGCTTTCTCT. This encodes CASSLGGQAFS. The chain joins TRBV28 to TRBJ1-1; the D gene is possibly TRBD1 (6 bases). CDR1 MDHEN and CDR2 SYDVKM come from the germline V gene. The germline V and J ends were trimmed by 2 bases and 9 bases, with 7 bases remaining between them. The CDR3 totals 11 residues.

Note on this clonotype: The CDR3 does not end in the conserved phenylalanine or tryptophan, so this is likely a read error. The V gene is TRBV4-1, the J gene TRBJ2-7; D gene uncertain. V was trimmed by 2 bases and J by 6 bases, leaving 14 bases between them. The CDR3 sequence is 14 residues long. The germline CDR1 and CDR2 sequences are MGHRA and YSYEKL. The CDR3 loop reads CASSQSPLSCEQYS. The DNA of the CDR3 is TGCGCCAGCAGCCAATCCCCCCTGAGTTGCGAGCAGTACTCC.

This clonotype was seen at least ten times. V gene TRBV20-1 combines with J gene TRBJ2-7; 11 nucleotides align to TRBD2. In germline, CDR1 is DFQATT, CDR2 SNEGSKA (reference sequence). V gave up 6 bases and J gave up 3 bases; unmatched junction bases: 7. This CDR3 region has 14 residues. CDR3 region: CSAILAGGRYEQYF. CDR3 sequence (DNA): TGCAGTGCGATTCTAGCGGGAGGCCGCTACGAGCAGTACTTC.

This clonotype was picked up many times. The chain employs TRBV20-1 and TRBJ1-4; TRBD1 is a possible D gene (5 bases). The germline CDR1 and CDR2 sequences are DFQATT and SNEGSKA (reference sequence). The CDR3 has 12 amino acids. The CDR3 here is CSAGGSSEKLFF. The DNA for the CDR3 is TGCAGCGCCGGGGGGAGTTCGGAAAAACTGTTTTTT.